Each of the 11 T cell receptor beta chains below was sequenced from the same sample in a study of regulatory T cells in long-lasting Graves disease. The time point was: newly diagnosed GD, antithyroid drugs for less than 3 months. Researchers made the TCR library from RNA that was extracted from PBMCs. CDR3-region Arm-PCR and iRepertoire HTBI primers produced the TCR beta libraries. TCRdb redid the calling of the multiplex PCR reads with MiXCR, one entry per CDR3 protein. The sample gives 200,000 to 250,000 distinct CDR3 sequences, less than 20% of which show up once; 10% to 15% is in the top ten. Separately, the same data were catalogued under a study of T cells in Graves' hyperthyroidism and ophthalmopathy.

This sample comprised peripheral blood mononuclear cells (PBMCs), obtained at new diagnosis, from a patient treated with antithyroid drugs. Receptor source: a woman in her 30s with Graves disease.

Ten or more counts support this clonotype. For the CDR3, the DNA is TGTGCCAGCAGCGTAACAGGGCCCTCTGGGGCCAACGTCCTGACTTTC. Its translation: CASSVTGPSGANVLTF. The V call is TRBV11-2, the J call TRBJ2-6; tentative D call: TRBD1 (6 bases). From germline, CDR1 is SGHAT and CDR2 FQNNGV. The CDR3 spans 16 residues. The V gene lost 5 bases and the J gene lost 0 bases, with 11 bases spanning the gap. Full variable domain (missing parts from reference TRBV11-2 and TRBJ2-6): EAGVAQSPRYKIIEKRQSVAFWCNPISGHATLYWYQQILGQGPKLLIQFQNNGVVDDSQLPKDRFSAERLKGVDSTLKIQPAKLEDSAVYLCASSVTGPSGANVLTFGAGSRLTVL.

The sample holds a few counts of this clonotype. The chain employs TRBV20-1 and TRBJ1-1; D ambiguous. The CDR3 sequence is 15 residues long. CDR1 and CDR2 (germline): DFQATT, SNEGSKA (reference sequence). Trimming took off 0 bases at V and 3 bases at J, with 14 bases between the two ends. Written as DNA, the CDR3 is TGCAGTGCTAGAGATAAACCTGGAAGGTACACTGAAGCTTTCTTT. Amino acids: CSARDKPGRYTEAFF.

The chain is built from TRBV2 and TRBJ2-3, with 10 positions matching TRBD2. The CDR3 loop spans 15 amino acids. Germline V gene sequence: CDR1 SNHLY, CDR2 FYNNEI. V lost 1 base, J lost 4 bases, and 2 bases stayed unmatched. The CDR3 spells CASSEGTSGPDTQYF. In DNA form, the CDR3 reads TGTGCCAGCAGTGAAGGGACTAGCGGCCCAGATACGCAGTATTTT.

This clonotype was detected only a few times. CDR3: CASKLRGGALGTDTQYF. As DNA, the CDR3 is TGTGCCAGCAAGCTAAGGGGGGGGGCCTTGGGCACAGATACGCAGTATTTT. The V gene is TRBV6-1, the J gene TRBJ2-3; maybe TRBD2 (7 bases). The CDR3 is made up of 17 amino acids. V was shortened by 7 bases and J by 1 base, with 21 bases between the two germline ends. CDR1 is MNHNS, CDR2 SASEGT, per germline.

This clonotype showed up many times. The chain joins TRBV11-2 to TRBJ1-6; D unclear. Germline CDR1 and CDR2: SGHAT and FQNNGV. Trimming left V 4 bases short and J 8 bases short, with 9 bases between. The CDR3 totals 13 residues. CDR3 in DNA: TGTGCCAGCAGCTCAAGACTCGATTCACCCCTCCACTTT. Its protein is CASSSRLDSPLHF.

This clonotype showed up many times. The chain employs TRBV29-1 and TRBJ2-5; no clear D gene. V lost 1 base, J lost 1 base, and 10 bases lay in between. The CDR3 is 14 amino acids. Germline CDR1 SQVTM, CDR2 ANQGSEA. CDR3 coding DNA: TGCAGCGTTGAAGCAGGCGGACCCCAAGAGACCCAGTACTTC. Its protein product is CSVEAGGPQETQYF.

Details on this clonotype: A far larger clone is a single base away, which makes a read error likely. The rearrangement uses TRBV12-3 or TRBV12-4 and TRBJ2-4; no clear D. Judging by the DNA end, TRBJ2-1 fits better; the J call may be wrong. The CDR3 sequence is 13 residues long. CDR3 sequence (DNA): TGTGCCGGCAGTTTTGGGCGTCTCAATGAGCAGTTCTTC. It codes for CAGSFGRLNEQFF.

This clonotype appeared many times. The gene calls are TRBV2 and TRBJ2-7; 7 nucleotides align to TRBD2. V lost 7 bases to trimming and J lost 3 bases; unmatched junction nucleotides: 3. The CDR3 consists of 12 residues. The V gene's germline CDR1 is SNHLY and CDR2 FYNNEI. The CDR3 here is CASTGGVYEQYF. Written as DNA, the CDR3 is TGTGCCAGCACGGGAGGAGTCTACGAGCAGTACTTC.

The chain is built from TRBV12-3 or TRBV12-4 and TRBJ2-3; D gene uncertain. This CDR3 has 15 residues. The V end was cut by 5 bases, the J end by 1 base, with 13 bases between. The DNA for the CDR3 is TGTGCCAGCAGTCGCTACCCGGCCCGCACAGATACGCAGTATTTT. This encodes CASSRYPARTDTQYF.

This clonotype was seen many times. The gene calls are TRBV3-1 and TRBJ1-2, with unresolved D. This CDR3 has 12 amino acids. Germline V lookup: CDR1 LGHDT, CDR2 YNNKEL (reference sequence). Deletions cut 0 bases from V and 7 bases from J, with 6 bases between. The DNA of the CDR3 is TGTGCCAGCAGCCAAGAAGGAAGTGGCTACACCTTC. Translated, it gives CASSQEGSGYTF. Full variable domain (remainder filled in from reference TRBV3-1 and TRBJ1-2): DTAVSQTPKYLVTQMGNDKSIKCEQNLGHDTMYWYKQDSKKFLKIMFSYNNKELIINETVPNRFSPKSPDKAHLNLHINSLELGDSAVYFCASSQEGSGYTFGSGTRLTVV.

Ten or more counts support this clonotype. The gene calls are TRBV6-2 or TRBV6-3 and TRBJ2-5; possibly TRBD1 or TRBD2 for D (5 bases each). From germline, CDR1 is MNHEY and CDR2 SVGEGT. Trimming left V 8 bases short and J 5 bases short, with 15 bases between. The CDR3 has 13 amino acids. The CDR3 sequence: CASRWPRGETQYF. The CDR3 nucleotides read TGTGCCAGCCGTTGGCCTCGGGGCGAGACCCAGTACTTC.